Sequencing of this T cell receptor (beta chain) was carried out in a study of blood T cell repertoires in COVID-19. On the study more broadly: Acute-phase and convalescent COVID-19 samples originated in the United States, Italy and Spain. From T cells, B-cell-depleted T cells, or PBMCs came the material, which was cDNA or gDNA.

The authors' processing: Amplification of reference gene primers was used by the study to estimate nucleated cell counts. Method: immunoSEQ multiplex PCR; TCRdb's copy keeps in-frame clones and lacks some. D and trimming were read from the DNA, whereas the V and J calls and clone size are those reported in that table. The sample holds 390,000 or so clones, about 83% seen once. In assigning cohorts, the study relied on participant-reported clinical history. The clonotype comes from a woman aged 45 to 65 who had recovered from COVID-19. Input material: PBMCs or T cells enriched from blood (not recorded which).

This CDR3 reads CASSLKADRVGGYTF. CDR3 bases: TGTGCCAGCAGCCTCAAGGCTGACAGGGTGGGTGGCTACACCTTC. The chain links TRBV7-9 to TRBJ1-2, with 7 bases lining up with TRBD1. Germline V gene sequence: CDR1 SEHNR, CDR2 FQNEAQ (reference sequence). The CDR3 has 15 amino acids. Trimming cost V 5 bases and J 7 bases; bases outside gene matches: 13.